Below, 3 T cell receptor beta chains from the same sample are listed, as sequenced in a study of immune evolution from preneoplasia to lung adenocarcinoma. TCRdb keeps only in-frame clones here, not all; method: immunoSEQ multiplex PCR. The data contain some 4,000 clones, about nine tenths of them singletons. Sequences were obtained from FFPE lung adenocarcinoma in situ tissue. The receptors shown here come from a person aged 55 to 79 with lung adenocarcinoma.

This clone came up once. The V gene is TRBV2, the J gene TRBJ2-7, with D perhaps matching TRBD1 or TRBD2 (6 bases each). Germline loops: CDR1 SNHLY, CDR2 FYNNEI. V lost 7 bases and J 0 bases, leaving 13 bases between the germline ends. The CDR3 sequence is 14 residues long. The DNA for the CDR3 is TGTGCCAGCATGGAGGGGGGCTACTCCTACGAGCAGTACTTC. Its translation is CASMEGGYSYEQYF.

The CDR3 DNA follows: TGTGCCAGCAGTGACTCGGAGGGGTCCAATGCTTTCTTT. Protein sequence: CASSDSEGSNAFF. The chain is built from TRBV6-4 and TRBJ1-1; possibly TRBD1 for D (5 bases). With 0 bases removed from V and 11 bases from J, the gap between germline ends came to 13 bases. Germline lookup yields CDR1 MRHNA and CDR2 SNTAGT. The CDR3 consists of 13 residues.

In DNA, the CDR3 is TGTGCCAGCAGCTCAGACCATAGCACAGATACGCAGTATTTT. This encodes CASSSDHSTDTQYF. This rearrangement joins TRBV11-2 to TRBJ2-3; D is undetermined. CDR1 and CDR2 from the germline V gene are SGHAT and FQNNGV. CDR3 length: 14 amino acids. V lost 4 bases and J lost 0, with 8 bases in between.